Sequencing of this T cell receptor beta chain was carried out in a study of blood T cell repertoires in COVID-19. In the authors' methods: Quantification of nucleated cells was approximated via reference gene primer amplification. The method was immunoSEQ multiplex PCR; TCRdb's version includes in-frame clones alone and lacks a portion of them. V and J calls and clone size come straight from that table; D and trimming were deduced from the DNA. The repertoire holds around 170,000 clones, with around 90% as singletons. The CDR3 has 18 residues. The gene calls are TRBV12-1 and TRBJ1-4; the D call of TRBD1 is as the table states it, not checked on the DNA. TRBV12-1 is annotated as a pseudogene. The clonotype was recovered from a man in his fifties or sixties with acute or convalescent COVID-19. Sequencing was done on a sample of peripheral blood. CDR3 protein: CASSFAHPPGQDNEKLFF. CDR3 in DNA: TGTGCCAGCAGCTTTGCTCACCCTCCGGGACAGGACAATGAAAAACTGTTTTTT.